This T cell receptor beta chain was recorded in a study of human T cells and chemical hapten exposure. Germline V gives CDR1 LGHNA, CDR2 YSLEER. The CDR3 extends over 14 amino acids. Trimming took 4 bases from V and 4 from J, leaving 13 bases between them. One entry per CDR3 protein results from TCRdb running MiXCR on the RACE reads. The sample shows 210,000 or so distinct CDR3 sequences, 24% of them seen only once. This sample's time point: patch test 3, about 24 weeks after DPC sensitization. Documented treatment: therapeutic diphenylcyclopropenone sensitization with weekly scalp DPC. The clonotype comes from a woman aged 40 to 50 with alopecia areata. Some clones in this sample may be carry-over from other donors' samples. The chain joins TRBV4-3 to TRBJ1-2, with no clear D. The input for sequencing was whole blood, taken in connection with sensitization to the hapten diphenylcyclopropenone (DPC). The CDR3 region has the DNA TGCGCCAGCAGCCCCGAGGGCCGGGGCTATGGCTACACCTTC. Protein: CASSPEGRGYGYTF.